This entry features one T cell receptor beta chain sequence. This sample is drawn from a study of CD8+ T cells in alopecia areata. Extraction and reverse transcription of RNA yielded cDNA as the sequencing template. Profiling relied on immunoSEQ multiplex PCR, and the TCRdb table lists in-frame clones only, not all of them. Of about 150,000 clones listed, approximately 53% were seen once; the top ten hold roughly 21%. The origin of this receptor is a human donor with alopecia areata. The material was CD8+ T cells sorted from blood, obtained at week 0.

CDR3 bases: TGTGCCAGTACCACCATCGGACGGGAAAAACTGTTTTTT. Translated: CASTTIGREKLFF. The gene calls are TRBV19 and TRBJ1-4; D unresolved. V shed 7 bases and J shed 8 bases, with 14 bases lying between them. The CDR3 is 13 amino acids. Germline CDR1 reads LNHDA; CDR2 reads SQIVND (reference sequence).